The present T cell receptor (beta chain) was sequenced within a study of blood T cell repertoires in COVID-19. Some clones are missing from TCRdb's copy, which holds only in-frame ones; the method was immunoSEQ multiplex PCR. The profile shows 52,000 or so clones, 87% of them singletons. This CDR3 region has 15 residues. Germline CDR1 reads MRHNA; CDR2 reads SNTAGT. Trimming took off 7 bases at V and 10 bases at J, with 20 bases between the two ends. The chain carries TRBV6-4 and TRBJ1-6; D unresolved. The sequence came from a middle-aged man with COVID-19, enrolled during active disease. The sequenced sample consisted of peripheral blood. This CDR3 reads CASIPRGGPFSPLHF. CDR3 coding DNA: TGTGCCAGCATACCCCGGGGAGGGCCGTTCTCACCCCTCCACTTT.